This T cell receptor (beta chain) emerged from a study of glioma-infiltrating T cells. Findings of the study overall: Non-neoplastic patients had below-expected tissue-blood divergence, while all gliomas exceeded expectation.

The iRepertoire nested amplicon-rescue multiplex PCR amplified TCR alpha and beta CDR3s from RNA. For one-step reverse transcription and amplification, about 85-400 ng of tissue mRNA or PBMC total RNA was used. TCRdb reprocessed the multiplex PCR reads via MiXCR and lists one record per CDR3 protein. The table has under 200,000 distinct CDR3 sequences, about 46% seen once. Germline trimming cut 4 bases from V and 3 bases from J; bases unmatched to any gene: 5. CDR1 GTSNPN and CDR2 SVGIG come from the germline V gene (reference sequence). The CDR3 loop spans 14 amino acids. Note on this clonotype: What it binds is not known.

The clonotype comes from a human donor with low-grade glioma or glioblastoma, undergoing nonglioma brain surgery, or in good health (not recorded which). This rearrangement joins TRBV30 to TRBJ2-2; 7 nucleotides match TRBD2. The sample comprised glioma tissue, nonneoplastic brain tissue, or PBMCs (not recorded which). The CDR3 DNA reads TGTGCCTGGAACGGGAGGCCGGACACCGGGGAGCTGTTTTTT. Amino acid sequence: CAWNGRPDTGELFF. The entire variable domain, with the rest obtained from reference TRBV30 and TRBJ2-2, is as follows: SQTIHQWPATLVQPVGSPLSLECTVEGTSNPNLYWYRQAAGRGLQLLFYSVGIGQISSEVPQNLSASRPQDRQFILSSKKLLLSDSGFYLCAWNGRPDTGELFFGEGSRLTVL.